This T cell receptor (beta chain) originates from a study of glioma-infiltrating T cells. V was cut by 0 bases and J by 6 bases, with 9 bases left in between. The CDR3 length is 14 residues. Germline CDR1 is SGHTA and CDR2 is FQGNSA. Study-wide findings and caveats: Above-expected tissue-blood divergence occurred in all gliomas, most in low-grade ones.

This clonotype has ten or more counts. Its antigen is not known. TCR alpha and beta CDR3 regions were amplified from RNA using iRepertoire nested multiplex PCR. Tissue mRNA or PBMC total RNA, about 85-400 ng, went into one-step reverse transcription and amplification. MiXCR, applied by TCRdb to the multiplex PCR reads, yields one record per CDR3 protein. The sample yields 150,000 to 200,000 distinct CDR3 sequences, approximately 30% seen once. This chain joins TRBV7-2 and TRBJ1-5; perhaps TRBD1 as D (6 bases). Sequencing was performed on glioma tissue, nonneoplastic brain tissue, or PBMCs (not recorded which). The sequence was collected from a human donor with low-grade glioma or glioblastoma, undergoing nonglioma brain surgery, or in good health (not recorded which). The CDR3 protein is CASSLANRAQPQHF. CDR3 sequence (DNA): TGTGCCAGCAGCTTAGCAAACAGGGCTCAGCCCCAGCATTTT.